This T cell receptor beta chain was retrieved from a study of Graves' ophthalmopathy and Graves' hyperthyroidism. Study overall: Peripheral blood was gathered at first diagnosis, ahead of any treatment whatsoever.

For this clonotype: What it recognizes is unknown.

RNA transcripts provided the template for amplifying TCR beta CDR3 regions. The workflow started with a first-round RT-PCR run with HTBI primers and then moved on to a second-round multiplex PCR. MiXCR, applied by TCRdb to the multiplex PCR reads, yields one record per CDR3 protein. The sample has about 740,000 distinct CDR3 sequences; roughly two fifths are singletons. Study-level findings and limits: Between ophthalmopathy and stable hyperthyroidism, a 13-signature model drew a separation with approximately 90% sensitivity and 81.08% specificity.

There are 15 residues in the CDR3. The germline CDR1 and CDR2 sequences are MGHDK and SYGVNS. The trim removed 6 bases at V and 7 bases at J, leaving 6 bases unmatched. This rearrangement joins TRBV25-1 to TRBJ1-6, with TRBD1 matching 10 bases. The clonotype was recovered from an adult man with Graves' ophthalmopathy. The specimen was peripheral blood. The CDR3 spells CASSHGTGVNSPLHF. The CDR3 DNA is TGTGCCAGCAGCCATGGGACAGGGGTAAATTCACCCCTCCACTTT.